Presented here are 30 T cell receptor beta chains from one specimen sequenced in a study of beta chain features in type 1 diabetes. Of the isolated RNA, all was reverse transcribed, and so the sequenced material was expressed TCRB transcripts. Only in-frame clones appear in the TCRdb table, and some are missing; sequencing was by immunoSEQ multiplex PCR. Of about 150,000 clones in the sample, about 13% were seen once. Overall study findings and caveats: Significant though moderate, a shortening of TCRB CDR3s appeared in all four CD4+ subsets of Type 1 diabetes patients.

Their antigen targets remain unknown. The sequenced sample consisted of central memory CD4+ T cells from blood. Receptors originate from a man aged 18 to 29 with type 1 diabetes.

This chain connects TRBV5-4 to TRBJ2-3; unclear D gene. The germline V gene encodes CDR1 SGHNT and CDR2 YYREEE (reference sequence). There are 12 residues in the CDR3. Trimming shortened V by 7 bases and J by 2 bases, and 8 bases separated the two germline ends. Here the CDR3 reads CASGPYTDTQYF. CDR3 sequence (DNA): TGTGCCAGCGGCCCTTACACAGATACGCAGTATTTT.

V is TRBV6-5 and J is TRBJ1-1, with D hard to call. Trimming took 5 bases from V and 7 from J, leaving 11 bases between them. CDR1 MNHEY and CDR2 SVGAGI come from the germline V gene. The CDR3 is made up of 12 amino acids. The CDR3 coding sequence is TGTGCCAGCAGTCCGGGTCCTCGTGAAGCTTTCTTT. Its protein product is CASSPGPREAFF.

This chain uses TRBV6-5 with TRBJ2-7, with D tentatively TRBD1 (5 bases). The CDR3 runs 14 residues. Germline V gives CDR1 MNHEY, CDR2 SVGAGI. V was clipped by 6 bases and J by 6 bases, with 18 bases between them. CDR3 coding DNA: TGTGCCAGCAGGCTAGGGGCCAGGAGTGGCGAGCAGTACTTC. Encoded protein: CASRLGARSGEQYF.

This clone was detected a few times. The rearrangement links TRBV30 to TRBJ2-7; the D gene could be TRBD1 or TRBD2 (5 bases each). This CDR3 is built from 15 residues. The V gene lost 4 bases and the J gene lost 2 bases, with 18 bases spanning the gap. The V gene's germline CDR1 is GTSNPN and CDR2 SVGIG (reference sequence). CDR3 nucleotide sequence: TGTGCCTGGAATAGACGGGACGGAGCGCCCTACGAGCAGTACTTC. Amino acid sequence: CAWNRRDGAPYEQYF.

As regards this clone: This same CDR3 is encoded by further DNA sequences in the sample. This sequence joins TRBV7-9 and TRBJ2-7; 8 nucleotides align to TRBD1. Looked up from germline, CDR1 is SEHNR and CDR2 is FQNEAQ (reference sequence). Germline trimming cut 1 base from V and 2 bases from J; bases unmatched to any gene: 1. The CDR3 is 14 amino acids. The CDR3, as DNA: TGTGCCAGCAGCTTAGGACAGGGGACCTACGAGCAGTACTTC. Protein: CASSLGQGTYEQYF.

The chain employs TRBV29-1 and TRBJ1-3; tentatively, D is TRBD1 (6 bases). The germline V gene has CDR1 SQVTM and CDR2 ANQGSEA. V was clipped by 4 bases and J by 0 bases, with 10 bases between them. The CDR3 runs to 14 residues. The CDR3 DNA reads TGCAGCGTTGGCCAGGGGACCTCTGGAAACACCATATATTTT. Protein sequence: CSVGQGTSGNTIYF.

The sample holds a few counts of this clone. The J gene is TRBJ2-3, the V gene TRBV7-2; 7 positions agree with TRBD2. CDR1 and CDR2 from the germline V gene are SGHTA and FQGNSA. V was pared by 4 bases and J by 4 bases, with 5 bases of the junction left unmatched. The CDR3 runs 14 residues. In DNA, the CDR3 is TGTGCCAGCAGCTCCGGGGGGAGTGCAGATACGCAGTATTTT. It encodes CASSSGGSADTQYF. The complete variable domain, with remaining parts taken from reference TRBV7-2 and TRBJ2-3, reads GAGVSQSPSNKVTEKGKDVELRCDPISGHTALYWYRQSLGQGLEFLIYFQGNSAPDKSGLPSDRFSAERTGGSVSTLTIQRTQQEDSAVYLCASSSGGSADTQYFGPGTRLTVL.

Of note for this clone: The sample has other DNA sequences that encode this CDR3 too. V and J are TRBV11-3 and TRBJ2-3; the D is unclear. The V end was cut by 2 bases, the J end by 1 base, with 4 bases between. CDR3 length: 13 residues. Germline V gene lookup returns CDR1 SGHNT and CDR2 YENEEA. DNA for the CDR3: TGTGCCAGCAGCTTAAGCCGCACAGATACGCAGTATTTT. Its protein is CASSLSRTDTQYF. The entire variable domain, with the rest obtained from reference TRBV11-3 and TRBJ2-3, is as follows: EAGVVQSPRYKIIEKKQPVAFWCNPISGHNTLYWYLQNLGQGPELLIRYENEEAVDDSQLPKDRFSAERLKGVDSTLKIQPAELGDSAVYLCASSLSRTDTQYFGPGTRLTVL.

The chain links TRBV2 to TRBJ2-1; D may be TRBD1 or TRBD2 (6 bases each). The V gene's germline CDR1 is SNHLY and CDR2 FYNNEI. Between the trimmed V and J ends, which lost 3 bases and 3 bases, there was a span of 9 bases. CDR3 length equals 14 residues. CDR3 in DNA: TGTGCCAGCAGTGACGGGGGCATCTACAATGAGCAGTTCTTC. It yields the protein CASSDGGIYNEQFF.

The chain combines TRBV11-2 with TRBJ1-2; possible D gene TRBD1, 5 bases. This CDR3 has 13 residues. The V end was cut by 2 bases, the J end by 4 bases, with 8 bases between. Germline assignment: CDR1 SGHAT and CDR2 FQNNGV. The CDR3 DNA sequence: TGTGCCAGCAGCTTACAGGGTTCCTATGGCTACACCTTC. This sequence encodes CASSLQGSYGYTF.

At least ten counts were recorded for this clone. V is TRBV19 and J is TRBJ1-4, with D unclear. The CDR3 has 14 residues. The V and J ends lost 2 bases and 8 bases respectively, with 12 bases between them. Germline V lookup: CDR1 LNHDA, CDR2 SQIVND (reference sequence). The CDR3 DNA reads TGTGCCAGTAGTATAAGCCTCTTAGAGGAAAAACTGTTTTTT. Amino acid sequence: CASSISLLEEKLFF.

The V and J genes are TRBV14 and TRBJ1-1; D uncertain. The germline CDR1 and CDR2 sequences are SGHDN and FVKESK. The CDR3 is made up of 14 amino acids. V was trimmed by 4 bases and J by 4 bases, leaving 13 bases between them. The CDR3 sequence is CASSPYTSSTEAFF. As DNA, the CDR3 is TGTGCCAGCAGCCCTTATACATCAAGCACTGAAGCTTTCTTT.

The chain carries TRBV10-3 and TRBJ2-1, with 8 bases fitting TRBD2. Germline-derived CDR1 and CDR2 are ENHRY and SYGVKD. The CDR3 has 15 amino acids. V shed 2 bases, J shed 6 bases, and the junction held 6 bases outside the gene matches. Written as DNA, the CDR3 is TGTGCCATCAGTGAGCCGGGACTAGGGGGCAATGAGCAGTTCTTC. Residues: CAISEPGLGGNEQFF.

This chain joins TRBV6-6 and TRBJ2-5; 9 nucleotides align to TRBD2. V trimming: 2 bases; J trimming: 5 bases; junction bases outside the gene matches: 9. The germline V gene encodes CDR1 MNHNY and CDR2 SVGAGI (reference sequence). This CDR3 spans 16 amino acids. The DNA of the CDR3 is TGTGCCAGCAGTTACGTCAGCGGGGGGACAGTCGAGACCCAGTACTTC. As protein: CASSYVSGGTVETQYF.

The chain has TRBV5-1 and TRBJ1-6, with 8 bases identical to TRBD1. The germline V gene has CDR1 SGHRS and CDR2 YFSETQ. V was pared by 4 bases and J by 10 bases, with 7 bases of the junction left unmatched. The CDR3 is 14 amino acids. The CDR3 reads CASSGGQAVSPLHF. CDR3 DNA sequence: TGCGCCAGCAGCGGGGGACAGGCGGTATCACCCCTCCACTTT.

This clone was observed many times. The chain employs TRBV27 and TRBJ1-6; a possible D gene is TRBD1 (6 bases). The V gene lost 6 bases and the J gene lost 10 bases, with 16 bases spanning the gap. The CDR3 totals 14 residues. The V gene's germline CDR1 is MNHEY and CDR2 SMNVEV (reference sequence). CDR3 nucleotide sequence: TGTGCCAGCAGGAACAGGGTCGGAGGATCACCCCTCCACTTT. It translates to CASRNRVGGSPLHF.

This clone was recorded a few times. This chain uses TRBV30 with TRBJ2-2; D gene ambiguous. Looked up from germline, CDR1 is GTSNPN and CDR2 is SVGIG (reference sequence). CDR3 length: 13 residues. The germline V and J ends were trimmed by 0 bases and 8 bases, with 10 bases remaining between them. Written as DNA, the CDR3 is TGTGCCTGGAGTGTATATGCTCCTGGGGAGCTGTTTTTT. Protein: CAWSVYAPGELFF.

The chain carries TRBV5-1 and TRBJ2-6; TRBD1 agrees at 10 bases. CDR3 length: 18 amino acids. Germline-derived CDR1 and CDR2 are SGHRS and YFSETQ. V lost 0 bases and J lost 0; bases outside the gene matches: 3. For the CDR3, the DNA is TGCGCCAGCAGCTTGGAGGGACAGGGGAGCTCTGGGGCCAACGTCCTGACTTTC. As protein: CASSLEGQGSSGANVLTF. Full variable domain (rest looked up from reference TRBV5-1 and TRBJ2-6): KAGVTQTPRYLIKTRGQQVTLSCSPISGHRSVSWYQQTPGQGLQFLFEYFSETQRNKGNFPGRFSGRQFSNSRSEMNVSTLELGDSALYLCASSLEGQGSSGANVLTFGAGSRLTVL.

CDR3: CASSPETQYF. CDR3 nucleotide sequence: TGTGCCAGCAGCCCGGAGACCCAGTACTTC. V gene TRBV5-8 combines with J gene TRBJ2-5, with D uncertain. The V gene's germline CDR1 is SGHTS and CDR2 YDEGEE. The CDR3 consists of 10 residues. Trimming removed 4 bases from V and 5 bases from J, with 3 bases in between. The full variable domain, completed using reference TRBV5-8 and TRBJ2-5, is EAGVTQSPTHLIKTRGQQATLRCSPISGHTSVYWYQQALGLGLQFLLWYDEGEERNRGNFPPRFSGRQFPNYSSELNVNALELEDSALYLCASSPETQYFGPGTRLLVL.

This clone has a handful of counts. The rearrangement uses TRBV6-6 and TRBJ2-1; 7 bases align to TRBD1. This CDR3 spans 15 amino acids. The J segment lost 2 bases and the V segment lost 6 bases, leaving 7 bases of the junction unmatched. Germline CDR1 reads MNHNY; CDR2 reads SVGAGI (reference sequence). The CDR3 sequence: CASRDGQDPYNEQFF. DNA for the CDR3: TGTGCCAGCAGAGATGGACAGGACCCCTACAATGAGCAGTTCTTC.

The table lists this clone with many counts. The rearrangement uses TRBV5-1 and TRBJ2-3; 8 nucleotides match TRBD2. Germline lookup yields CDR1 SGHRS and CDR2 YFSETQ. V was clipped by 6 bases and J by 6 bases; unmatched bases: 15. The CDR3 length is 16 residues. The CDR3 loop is CASTLGTSGNLDTQYF. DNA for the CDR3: TGCGCCAGCACCCTCGGTACTAGCGGCAACCTCGATACGCAGTATTTT.

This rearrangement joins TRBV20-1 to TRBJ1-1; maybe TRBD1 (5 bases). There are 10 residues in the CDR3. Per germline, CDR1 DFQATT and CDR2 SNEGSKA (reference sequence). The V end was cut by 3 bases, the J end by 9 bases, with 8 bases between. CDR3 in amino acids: CSARGRKAFF. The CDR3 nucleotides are TGCAGTGCTAGGGGGCGGAAAGCTTTCTTT.

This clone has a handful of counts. The CDR3 DNA follows: TGTGCCAGCAGCCCGACAGGGGGTAGGGCCTACGAGCAGTACTTC. Translation: CASSPTGGRAYEQYF. This chain connects TRBV7-9 to TRBJ2-7, with TRBD1 identical over 9 bases. The trim removed 5 bases at V and 2 bases at J, leaving 7 bases unmatched. The CDR3 sequence is 15 residues long. Germline CDR1 reads SEHNR; CDR2 reads FQNEAQ (reference sequence).

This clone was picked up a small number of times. The CDR3 coding sequence is TGCGCCAGCAGTCCGACCCTCACGAACACCGGGGAGCTGTTTTTT. Amino acid sequence: CASSPTLTNTGELFF. The J gene is TRBJ2-2, the V gene TRBV5-1; the D is unclear. The germline V gene encodes CDR1 SGHRS and CDR2 YFSETQ. Trimming left V 5 bases short and J 0 bases short, with 11 bases between. The CDR3 spans 15 residues.

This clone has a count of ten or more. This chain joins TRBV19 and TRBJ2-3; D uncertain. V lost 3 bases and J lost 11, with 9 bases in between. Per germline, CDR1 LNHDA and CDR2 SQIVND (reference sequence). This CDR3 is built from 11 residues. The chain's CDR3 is CASSMAQQQYF. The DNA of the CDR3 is TGTGCCAGTAGTATGGCTCAGCAGCAGTATTTT.

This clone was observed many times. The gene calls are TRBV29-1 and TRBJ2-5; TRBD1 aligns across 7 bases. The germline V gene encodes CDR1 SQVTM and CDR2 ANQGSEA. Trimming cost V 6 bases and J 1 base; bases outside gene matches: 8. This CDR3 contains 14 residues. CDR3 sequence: CSVWGQQPQETQYF. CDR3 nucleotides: TGCAGCGTGTGGGGACAGCAGCCCCAAGAGACCCAGTACTTC.

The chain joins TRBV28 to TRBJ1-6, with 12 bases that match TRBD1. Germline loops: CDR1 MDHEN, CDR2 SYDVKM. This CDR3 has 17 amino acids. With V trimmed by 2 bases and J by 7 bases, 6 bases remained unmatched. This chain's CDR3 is CASSLPGTGGANSPLHF. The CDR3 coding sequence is TGTGCCAGCAGTTTACCTGGGACAGGGGGCGCGAATTCACCCCTCCACTTT. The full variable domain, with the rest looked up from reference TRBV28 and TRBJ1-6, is DVKVTQSSRYLVKRTGEKVFLECVQDMDHENMFWYRQDPGLGLRLIYFSYDVKMKEKGDIPEGYSVSREKKERFSLILESASTNQTSMYLCASSLPGTGGANSPLHFGNGTRLTVT.

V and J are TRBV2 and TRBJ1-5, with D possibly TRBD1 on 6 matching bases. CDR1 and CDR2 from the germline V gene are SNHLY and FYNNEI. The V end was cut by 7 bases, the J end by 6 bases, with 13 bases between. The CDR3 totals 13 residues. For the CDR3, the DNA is TGTGCCAGCACCACAGGGAGTCGTCAGCCCCAGCATTTT. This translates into CASTTGSRQPQHF.

DNA of the CDR3: TGTGCCAGCAGGGAGGGACTCTCTGGGGCCAACGTCCTGACTTTC. Protein: CASREGLSGANVLTF. The rearrangement joins TRBV2 to TRBJ2-6; TRBD2 might be the D (6 bases). V shed 6 bases and J shed 0 bases, with 9 bases lying between them. Germline V gene data show CDR1 as SNHLY and CDR2 as FYNNEI. CDR3 length: 15 amino acids.

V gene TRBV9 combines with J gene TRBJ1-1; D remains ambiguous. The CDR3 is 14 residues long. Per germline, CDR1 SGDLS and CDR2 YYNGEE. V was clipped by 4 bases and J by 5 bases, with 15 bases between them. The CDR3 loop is CASSPQVSMTEAFF. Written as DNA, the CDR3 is TGTGCCAGCAGCCCCCAAGTGAGTATGACTGAAGCTTTCTTT.